This T cell receptor beta chain is from a study of control samples from healthy donors and cancer patients. Repertoires were generated with immunoSEQ multiplex PCR, while TCRdb's copy carries only in-frame clones and drops some. Altogether roughly 220,000 clones are present, about 95% being singletons, with the ten largest covering approximately 1.5%. This CDR3 is built from 16 residues. J gave up 3 bases and V 4 bases, and 13 bases lay outside the gene matches. Germline assignment: CDR1 SGHRS and CDR2 YFSETQ. Input material: blood. V usage is TRBV5-1 and J usage is TRBJ2-7; 7 nucleotides agree with TRBD2. This receptor was obtained from a man in his fifties in good health. The CDR3 coding sequence is TGCGCCAGCAGCCCGGGGGGACGGCCCACGGACTACGAGCAGTACTTC. Amino acid sequence: CASSPGGRPTDYEQYF.